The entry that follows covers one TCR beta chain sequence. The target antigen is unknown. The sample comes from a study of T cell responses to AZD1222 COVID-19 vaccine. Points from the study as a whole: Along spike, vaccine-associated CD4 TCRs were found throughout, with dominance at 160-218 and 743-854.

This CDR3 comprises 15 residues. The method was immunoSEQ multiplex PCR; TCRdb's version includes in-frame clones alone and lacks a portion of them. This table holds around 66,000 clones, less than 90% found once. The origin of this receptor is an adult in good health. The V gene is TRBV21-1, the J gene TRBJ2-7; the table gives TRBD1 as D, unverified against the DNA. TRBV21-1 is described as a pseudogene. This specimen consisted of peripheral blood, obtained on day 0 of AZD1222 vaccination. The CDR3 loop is CASSKARQGANEQYF. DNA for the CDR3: TGTGCCAGCAGCAAAGCGCGACAGGGGGCTAACGAGCAGTACTTC.